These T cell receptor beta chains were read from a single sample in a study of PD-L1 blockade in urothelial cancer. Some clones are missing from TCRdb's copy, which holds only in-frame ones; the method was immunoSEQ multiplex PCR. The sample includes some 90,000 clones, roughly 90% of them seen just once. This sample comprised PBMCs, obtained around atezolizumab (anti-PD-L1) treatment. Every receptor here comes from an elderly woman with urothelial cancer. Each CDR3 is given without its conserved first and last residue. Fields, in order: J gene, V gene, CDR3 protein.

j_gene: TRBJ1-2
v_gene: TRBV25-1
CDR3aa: ASSEYIVSPGENGYT

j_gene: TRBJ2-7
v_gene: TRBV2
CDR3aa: ASSSVPHGLAGLEQY

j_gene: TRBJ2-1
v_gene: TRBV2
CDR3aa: ASHRLADNEQF

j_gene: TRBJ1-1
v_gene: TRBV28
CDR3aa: ASSLTSGTIYTEAF

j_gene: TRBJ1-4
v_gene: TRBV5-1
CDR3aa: ASSLDRGLGEKLF

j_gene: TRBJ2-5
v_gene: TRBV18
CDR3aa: ASSRDRKETQY

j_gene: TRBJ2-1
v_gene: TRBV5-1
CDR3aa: ASSAGDRLPYNEQF

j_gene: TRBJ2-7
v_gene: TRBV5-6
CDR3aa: SAVTTEQY

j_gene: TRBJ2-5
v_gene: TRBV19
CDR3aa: ASSIGTGGLGETQY

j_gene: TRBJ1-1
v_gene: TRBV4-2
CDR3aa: ASSPAGGTTEAF

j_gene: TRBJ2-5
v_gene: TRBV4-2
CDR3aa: ASSQALAEPETQY

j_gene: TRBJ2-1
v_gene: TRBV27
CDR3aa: ASRTALYNEQF

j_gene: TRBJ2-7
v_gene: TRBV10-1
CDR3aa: ASSDTSYEQY

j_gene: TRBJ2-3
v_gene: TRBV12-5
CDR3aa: ASGFGTSGGPTDTQY

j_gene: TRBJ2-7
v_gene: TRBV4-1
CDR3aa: ASSQVQLASYEQY

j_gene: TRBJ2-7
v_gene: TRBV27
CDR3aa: ASSLDHRGHEQY

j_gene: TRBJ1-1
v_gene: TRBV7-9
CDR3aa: ASSLAGGTNTEAF

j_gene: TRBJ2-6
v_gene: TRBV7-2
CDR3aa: ASRSDPSGANVLT

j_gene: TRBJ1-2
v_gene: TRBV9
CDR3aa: ASSPLRGLQPYGYT

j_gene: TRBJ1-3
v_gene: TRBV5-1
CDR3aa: ASSSQGSGNTIY

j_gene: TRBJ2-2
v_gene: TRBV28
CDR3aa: ASSLWTDTGELF

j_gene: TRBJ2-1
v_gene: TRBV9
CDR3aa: ASSVAGGRAIQGEQF

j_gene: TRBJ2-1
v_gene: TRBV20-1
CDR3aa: SAGRGHEQF

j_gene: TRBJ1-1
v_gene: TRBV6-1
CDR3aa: ASPRDFNTEAF

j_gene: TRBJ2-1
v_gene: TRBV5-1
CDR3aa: ASSPGVNEQF

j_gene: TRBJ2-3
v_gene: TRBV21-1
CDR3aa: ASRSRGTDTQY

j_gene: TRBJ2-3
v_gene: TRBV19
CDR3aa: ASRGQGRTDTQY

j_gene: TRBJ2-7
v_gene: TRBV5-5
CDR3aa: ASSHYEQY

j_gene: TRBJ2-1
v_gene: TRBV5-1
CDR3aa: ASSHGWGQGGNEQF

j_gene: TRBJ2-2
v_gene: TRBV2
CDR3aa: ASRASTVPGELF

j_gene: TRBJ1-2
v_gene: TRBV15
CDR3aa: ATSRPEVGGGKDGYT

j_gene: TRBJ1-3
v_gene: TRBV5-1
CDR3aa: ASSLKPGGPGNTIY

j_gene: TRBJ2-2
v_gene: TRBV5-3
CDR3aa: ARSVKGGRRNTGELF

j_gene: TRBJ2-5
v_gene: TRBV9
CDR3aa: ASSASGSETQY

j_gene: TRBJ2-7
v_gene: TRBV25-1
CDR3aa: ASTGLREQY

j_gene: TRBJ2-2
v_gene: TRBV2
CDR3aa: ASCWLAGAGELF

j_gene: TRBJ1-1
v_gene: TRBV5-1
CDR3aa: ASSLEMGQGVSTEAF

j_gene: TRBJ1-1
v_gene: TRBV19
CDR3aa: ASSLSGASSTEAF

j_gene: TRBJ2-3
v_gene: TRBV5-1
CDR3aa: ASSFGQGRGDTQY

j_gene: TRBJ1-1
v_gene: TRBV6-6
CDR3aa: ASSQQGGTEAF

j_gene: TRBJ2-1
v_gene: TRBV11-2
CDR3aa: ASSFELAGLSEQF

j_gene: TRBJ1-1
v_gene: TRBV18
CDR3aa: ASSPGSRTEAF

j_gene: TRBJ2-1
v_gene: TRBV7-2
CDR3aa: ASSSSSGRFDNEQF

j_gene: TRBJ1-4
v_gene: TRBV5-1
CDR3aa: ASSLDRANEKLF

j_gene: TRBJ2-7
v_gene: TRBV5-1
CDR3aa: ASSSGQTYEQY

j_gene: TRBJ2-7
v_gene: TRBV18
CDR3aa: ASSGQGNEQY

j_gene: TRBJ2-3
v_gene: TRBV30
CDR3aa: AWSLRGDTQY

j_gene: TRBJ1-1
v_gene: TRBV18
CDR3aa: ASSPQGLERGAF

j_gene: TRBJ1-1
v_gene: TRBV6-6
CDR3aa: ASRDRDLNTEAF